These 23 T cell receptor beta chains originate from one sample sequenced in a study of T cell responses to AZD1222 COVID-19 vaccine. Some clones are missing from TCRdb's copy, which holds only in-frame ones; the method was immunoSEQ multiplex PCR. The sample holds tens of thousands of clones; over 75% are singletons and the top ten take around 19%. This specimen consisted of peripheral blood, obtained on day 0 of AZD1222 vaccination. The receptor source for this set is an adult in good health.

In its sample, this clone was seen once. The CDR3 sequence: CASRAGAGETQYF. CDR3 coding DNA: TGTGCCAGCCGAGCGGGGGCAGGGGAGACCCAGTACTTC. The chain has TRBV3-1 (or the pseudogene TRBV3-2) and TRBJ2-5; 8 nucleotides match TRBD2. Germline V gene sequence: CDR1 LGHDT, CDR2 YNNKEL (reference sequence). CDR3 length equals 13 residues. J gave up 5 bases and V 8 bases, and 7 bases lay outside the gene matches.

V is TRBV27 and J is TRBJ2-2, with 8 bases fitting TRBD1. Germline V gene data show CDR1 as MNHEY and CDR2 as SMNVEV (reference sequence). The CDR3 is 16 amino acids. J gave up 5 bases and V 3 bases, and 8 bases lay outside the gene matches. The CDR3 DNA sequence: TGTGCCAGCAGTTTCCAATGGACAGGGAAAACCGGGGAGCTGTTTTTT. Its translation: CASSFQWTGKTGELFF.

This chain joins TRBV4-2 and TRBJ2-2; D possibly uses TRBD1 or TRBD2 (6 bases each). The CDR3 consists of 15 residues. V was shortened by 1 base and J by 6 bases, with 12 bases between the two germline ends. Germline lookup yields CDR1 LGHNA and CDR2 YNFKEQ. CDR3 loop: CASSQGRGVAGELFF. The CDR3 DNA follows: TGTGCCAGCAGCCAAGGGAGGGGGGTAGCCGGGGAGCTGTTTTTT.

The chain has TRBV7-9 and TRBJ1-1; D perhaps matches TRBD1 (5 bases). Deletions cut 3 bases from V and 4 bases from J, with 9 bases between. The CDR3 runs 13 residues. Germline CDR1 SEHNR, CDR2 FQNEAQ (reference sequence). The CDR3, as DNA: TGTGCCAGCAGCTTTCCAGGGTCCACTGAAGCTTTCTTT. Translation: CASSFPGSTEAFF.

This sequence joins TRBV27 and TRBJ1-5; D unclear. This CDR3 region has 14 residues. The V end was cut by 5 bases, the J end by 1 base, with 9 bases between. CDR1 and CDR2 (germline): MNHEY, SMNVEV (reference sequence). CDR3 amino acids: CASSPLSSNQPQHF. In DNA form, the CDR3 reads TGTGCCAGCAGTCCCCTCTCGAGCAATCAGCCCCAGCATTTT.

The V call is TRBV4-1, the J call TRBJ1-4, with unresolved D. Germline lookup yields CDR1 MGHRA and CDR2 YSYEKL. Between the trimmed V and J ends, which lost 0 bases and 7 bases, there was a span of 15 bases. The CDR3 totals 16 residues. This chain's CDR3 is CASSQEVESFREKLFF. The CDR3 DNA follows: TGCGCCAGCAGCCAAGAGGTTGAGTCCTTTCGTGAAAAACTGTTTTTT.

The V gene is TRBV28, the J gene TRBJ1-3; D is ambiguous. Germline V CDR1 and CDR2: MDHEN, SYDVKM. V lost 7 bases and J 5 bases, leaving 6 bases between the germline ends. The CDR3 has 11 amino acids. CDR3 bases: TGTGCCAGCAATACGAGAAACACCATATATTTT. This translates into CASNTRNTIYF.

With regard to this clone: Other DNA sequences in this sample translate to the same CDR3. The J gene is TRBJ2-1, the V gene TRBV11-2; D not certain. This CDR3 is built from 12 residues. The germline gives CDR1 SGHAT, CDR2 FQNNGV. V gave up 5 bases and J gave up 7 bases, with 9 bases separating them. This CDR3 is CASSRTRNEQFF. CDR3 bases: TGTGCCAGCAGCCGCACCCGGAATGAGCAGTTCTTC.

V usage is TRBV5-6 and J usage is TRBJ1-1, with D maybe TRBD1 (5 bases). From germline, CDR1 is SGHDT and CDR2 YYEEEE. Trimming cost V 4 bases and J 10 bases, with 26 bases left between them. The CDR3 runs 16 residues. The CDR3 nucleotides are TGTGCCAGCAGCGCCCTGGGGCCGGACGTGGGGTCGGTAGCTTTCTTT. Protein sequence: CASSALGPDVGSVAFF.

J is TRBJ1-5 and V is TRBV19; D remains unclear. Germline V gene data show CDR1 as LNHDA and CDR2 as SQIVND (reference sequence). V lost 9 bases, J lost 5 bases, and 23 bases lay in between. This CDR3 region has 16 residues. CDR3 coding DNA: TGTGCCAGCGTTCACTCGATACGGACGGGAGATCAGCCCCAGCATTTT. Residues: CASVHSIRTGDQPQHF.

In nucleotides, the CDR3 is TGTGCCACCAACGAGCAGGTTACGTCGGAGACCCAGTACTTC. It specifies CATNEQVTSETQYF. The rearrangement uses TRBV15 and TRBJ2-5; D is unclear. The germline V and J ends were trimmed by 7 bases and 5 bases, with 17 bases remaining between them. This CDR3 is built from 14 residues. Per the germline V gene, CDR1 is LNHNV and CDR2 is YYDKDF (reference sequence).

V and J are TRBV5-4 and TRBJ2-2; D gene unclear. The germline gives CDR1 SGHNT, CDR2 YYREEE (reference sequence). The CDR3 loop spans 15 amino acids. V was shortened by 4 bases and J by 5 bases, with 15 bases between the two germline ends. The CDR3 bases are TGTGCCAGCAGCCTTGATGGTCTAGTAACCGGGGAGCTGTTTTTT. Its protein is CASSLDGLVTGELFF.

Here the CDR3 reads CASSPQATQYF. In nucleotides, the CDR3 is TGTGCCAGCAGCCCACAGGCGACCCAGTACTTC. V gene TRBV7-2 combines with J gene TRBJ2-5, with D tentatively TRBD1 (5 bases). CDR1 is SGHTA and CDR2 is FQGNSA in the germline V gene. The V end lost 5 bases, the J end lost 7 bases, and 8 bases lay between the germline ends. There are 11 residues in the CDR3.

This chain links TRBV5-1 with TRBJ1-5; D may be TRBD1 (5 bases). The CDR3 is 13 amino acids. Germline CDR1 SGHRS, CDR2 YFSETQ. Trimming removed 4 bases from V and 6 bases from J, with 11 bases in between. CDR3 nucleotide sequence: TGCGCCAGCAGCGTGGACGGGGGTCAGCCCCAGCATTTT. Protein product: CASSVDGGQPQHF.

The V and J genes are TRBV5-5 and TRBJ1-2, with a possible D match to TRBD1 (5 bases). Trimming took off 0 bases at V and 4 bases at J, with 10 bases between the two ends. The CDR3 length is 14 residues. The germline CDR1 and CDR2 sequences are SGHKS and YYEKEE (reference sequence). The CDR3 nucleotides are TGTGCCAGCAGCTTGGGGTCGGGGGGCTATGGCTACACCTTC. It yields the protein CASSLGSGGYGYTF.

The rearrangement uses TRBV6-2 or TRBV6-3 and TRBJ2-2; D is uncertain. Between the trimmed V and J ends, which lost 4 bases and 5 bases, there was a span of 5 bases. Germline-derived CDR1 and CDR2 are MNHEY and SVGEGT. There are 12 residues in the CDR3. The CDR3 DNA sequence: TGTGCCAGCAGTTCGAGGACCGGGGAGCTGTTTTTT. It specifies CASSSRTGELFF.

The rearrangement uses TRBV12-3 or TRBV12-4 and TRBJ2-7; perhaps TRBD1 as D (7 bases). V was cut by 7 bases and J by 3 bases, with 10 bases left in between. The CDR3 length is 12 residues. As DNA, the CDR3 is TGTGCCAGCACCCAGGGGGGCTACGAGCAGTACTTC. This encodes CASTQGGYEQYF.

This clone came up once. The CDR3 loop reads CASSLEGFYGYTF. The CDR3 DNA reads TGTGCCAGCAGCTTAGAGGGGTTCTATGGCTACACCTTC. The chain links TRBV13 to TRBJ1-2, with D maybe TRBD1 (5 bases). Looked up from germline, CDR1 is PRHDT and CDR2 is FYEKMQ (reference sequence). The CDR3 runs 13 residues. V was clipped by 1 base and J by 4 bases, with 7 bases between them.

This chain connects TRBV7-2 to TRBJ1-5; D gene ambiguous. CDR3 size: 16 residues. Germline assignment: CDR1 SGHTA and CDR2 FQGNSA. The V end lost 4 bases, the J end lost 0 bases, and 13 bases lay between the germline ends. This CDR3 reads CASSSWTVYSNQPQHF. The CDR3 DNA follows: TGTGCCAGCAGCTCGTGGACGGTCTATAGCAATCAGCCCCAGCATTTT. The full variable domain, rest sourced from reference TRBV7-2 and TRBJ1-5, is GAGVSQSPSNKVTEKGKDVELRCDPISGHTALYWYRQSLGQGLEFLIYFQGNSAPDKSGLPSDRFSAERTGGSVSTLTIQRTQQEDSAVYLCASSSWTVYSNQPQHFGDGTRLSIL.

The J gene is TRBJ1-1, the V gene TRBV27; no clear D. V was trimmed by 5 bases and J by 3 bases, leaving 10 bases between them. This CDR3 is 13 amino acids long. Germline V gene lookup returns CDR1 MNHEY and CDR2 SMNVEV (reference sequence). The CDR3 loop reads CASSHMWDTEAFF. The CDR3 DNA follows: TGTGCCAGCAGTCACATGTGGGACACTGAAGCTTTCTTT.

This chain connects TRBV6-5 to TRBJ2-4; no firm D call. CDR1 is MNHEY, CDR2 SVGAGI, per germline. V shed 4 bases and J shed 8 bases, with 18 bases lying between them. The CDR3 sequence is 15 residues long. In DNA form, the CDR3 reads TGTGCCAGCAGTTCGTTAACCGGCGGTGGGGACATTCAGTACTTC. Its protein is CASSSLTGGGDIQYF.

CDR3 DNA: TGCGCCAGCAGCTTGTTTAGCGGAGAGACCCAGTACTTC. It codes for CASSLFSGETQYF. The V gene is TRBV5-1, the J gene TRBJ2-5, with D possibly TRBD2 on 6 matching bases. CDR1 and CDR2 (germline): SGHRS, YFSETQ. The CDR3 loop spans 13 amino acids. The V gene lost 1 base and the J gene lost 4 bases, with 8 bases spanning the gap.

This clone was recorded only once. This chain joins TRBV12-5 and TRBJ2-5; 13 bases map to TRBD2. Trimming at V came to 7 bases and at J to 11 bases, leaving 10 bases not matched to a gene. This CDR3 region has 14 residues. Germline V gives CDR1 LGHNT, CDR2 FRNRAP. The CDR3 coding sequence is TGTGCTAGTGCCTCTGGACTAGCGGGGGCGGTGCAGTACTTC. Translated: CASASGLAGAVQYF.